The clone carrying this TCR beta chain turned up a few times. Its antigen is still unknown. Time point of the sample: pre-sensitization, week 0. Treatment reported: therapeutic diphenylcyclopropenone sensitization with weekly scalp DPC. The sample belongs to a study of human T cells and chemical hapten exposure. For the study at large: Patches with 0.01% DPC went on the upper back, and the tests were read at 6 days.

Study-level findings and limits: DPC sensitization did not alter TCRs above 1 in 1000 frequency.

TCRdb fed the RACE reads into MiXCR, producing one record per CDR3 protein. The data contain 35,000 to 50,000 distinct CDR3 sequences, about 10% of them singletons. The sequence derives from a man aged 25 to 40 with alopecia areata. Some clones in this sample may be carry-over from other donors' samples. This specimen was whole blood, taken in connection with sensitization to the hapten diphenylcyclopropenone (DPC).

The CDR3 coding sequence is TGCAGCGTTACGGGGACAGGGTCCGAAAAACTGTTTTTT. Translation gives CSVTGTGSEKLFF. This chain joins TRBV29-1 and TRBJ1-4; 9 bases line up with TRBD1. The CDR3 consists of 13 residues. Germline CDR1 and CDR2: SQVTM and ANQGSEA. V lost 5 bases, J lost 8 bases, and 6 bases stayed unmatched. Variable domain in full (rest from reference TRBV29-1 and TRBJ1-4): SAVISQKPSRDICQRGTSLTIQCQVDSQVTMMFWYRQQPGQSLTLIATANQGSEATYESGFVIDKFPISRPNLTFSTLTVSNMSPEDSSIYLCSVTGTGSEKLFFGSGTQLSVL.